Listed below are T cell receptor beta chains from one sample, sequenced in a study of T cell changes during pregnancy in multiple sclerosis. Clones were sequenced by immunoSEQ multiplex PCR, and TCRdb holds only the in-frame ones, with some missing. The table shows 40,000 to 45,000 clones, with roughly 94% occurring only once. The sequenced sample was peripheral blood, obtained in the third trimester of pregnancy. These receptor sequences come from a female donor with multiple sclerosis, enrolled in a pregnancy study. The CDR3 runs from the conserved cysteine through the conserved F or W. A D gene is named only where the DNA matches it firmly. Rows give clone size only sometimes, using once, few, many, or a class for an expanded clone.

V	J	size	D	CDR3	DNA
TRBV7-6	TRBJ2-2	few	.	CASSSDTGIGELFF	TGTGCCAGCAGCTCCGATACAGGGATCGGGGAGCTGTTTTTT
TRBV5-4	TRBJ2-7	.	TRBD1	CASSPGQSSYEQYF	TGTGCCAGCAGCCCGGGACAGAGCTCCTACGAGCAGTACTTC
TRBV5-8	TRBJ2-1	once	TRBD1	CASRTDRGSYNEQFF	TGTGCCAGCCGGACAGACAGGGGGTCCTACAATGAGCAGTTCTTC
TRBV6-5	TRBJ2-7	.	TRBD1	CASSPPGTAHEQYF	TGTGCCAGCAGCCCCCCCGGGACAGCCCACGAGCAGTACTTC
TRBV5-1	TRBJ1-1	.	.	CASSGGANGKAFF	TGCGCCAGCAGCGGGGGCGCGAATGGAAAAGCTTTCTTT
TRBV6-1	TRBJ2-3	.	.	CASIPGLNTDTQYF	TGTGCCAGCATCCCGGGACTTAACACAGATACGCAGTATTTT
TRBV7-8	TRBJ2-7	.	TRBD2	CASSPSKRGTYEQYF	TGTGCCAGCAGCCCCTCGAAGCGGGGGACCTACGAGCAGTACTTC
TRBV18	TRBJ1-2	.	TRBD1	CASSLKTGDYGYTF	TGTGCCAGCTCGCTAAAGACAGGGGACTATGGCTACACCTTC
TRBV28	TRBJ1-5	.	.	CASSLVSGRSNQPQHF	TGTGCCAGCAGTTTGGTTTCCGGGAGAAGCAATCAGCCCCAGCATTTT
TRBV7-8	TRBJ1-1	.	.	CASSLDEGLMLNTEAFF	TGTGCCAGCAGCTTAGATGAGGGACTCATGTTGAACACTGAAGCTTTCTTT
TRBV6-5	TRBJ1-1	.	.	CASTQVGAEPFF	TGTGCCAGCACCCAGGTGGGGGCTGAGCCTTTCTTT
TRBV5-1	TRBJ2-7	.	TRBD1	CATSVGRDRVHEQYF	TGCGCCACCTCGGTGGGAAGGGACAGGGTCCACGAGCAGTACTTC
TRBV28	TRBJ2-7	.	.	CATHPRGPYEQYF	TGTGCCACCCATCCCAGGGGACCCTACGAGCAGTACTTC
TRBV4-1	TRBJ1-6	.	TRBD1	CASSQDNPGTGGFSPLHF	TGCGCCAGCAGCCAAGATAACCCCGGGACAGGGGGCTTTTCACCCCTCCACTTT
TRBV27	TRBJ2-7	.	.	CASSLSSAGFSEQYF	TGTGCCAGCAGTTTATCTTCGGCAGGGTTCTCCGAGCAGTACTTC
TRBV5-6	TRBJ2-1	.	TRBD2	CASSRGLAGGINEQFF	TGTGCCAGCAGCCGGGGACTAGCGGGGGGGATCAATGAGCAGTTCTTC
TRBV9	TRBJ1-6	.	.	CASSLNVDSLGSPLHF	TGTGCCAGCAGCCTAAATGTCGACAGCTTGGGTTCACCCCTCCACTTT
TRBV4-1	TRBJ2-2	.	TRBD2	CASSRVIRQAGANTGELFF	TGCGCCAGCAGCCGTGTTATCCGCCAGGCGGGAGCGAACACCGGGGAGCTGTTTTTT
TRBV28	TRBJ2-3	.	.	CASSSPRATDTQYF	TGTGCCAGCAGTTCTCCACGAGCAACAGATACGCAGTATTTT
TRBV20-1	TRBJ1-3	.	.	CSTGNGNTIYF	TGCAGTACAGGGAATGGAAACACCATATATTTT
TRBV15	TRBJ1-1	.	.	CATSRDLGGSTEAFF	TGTGCCACCAGCAGAGATTTGGGCGGGAGCACTGAAGCTTTCTTT
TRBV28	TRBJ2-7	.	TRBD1	CASRPGGRYEQYF	TGTGCCAGCCGTCCAGGGGGCAGATACGAGCAGTACTTC
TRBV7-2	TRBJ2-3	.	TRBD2	CASTYQAGGGEYF	TGTGCCAGCACCTACCAAGCGGGGGGTGGGGAATATTTT
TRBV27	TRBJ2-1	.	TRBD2	CASSDTSVSSYNEQFF	TGTGCCAGCAGTGACACTAGCGTAAGCTCCTACAATGAGCAGTTCTTC
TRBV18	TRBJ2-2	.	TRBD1	CASSSGQGAIGELFF	TGTGCCAGCTCGTCGGGACAGGGTGCGATCGGGGAGCTGTTTTTT
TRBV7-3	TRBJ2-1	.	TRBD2	CASSLTGLAGGYNEQFF	TGTGCCAGCAGCTTAACCGGACTAGCGGGAGGGTACAATGAGCAGTTCTTC
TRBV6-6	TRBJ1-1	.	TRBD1	CASRVGTGVVNTEAFF	TGTGCCAGCAGGGTGGGGACAGGGGTTGTGAACACTGAAGCTTTCTTT
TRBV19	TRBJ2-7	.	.	CARGDSACCEQYF	TGTGCCAGGGGCGACAGTGCCTGCTGCGAGCAGTACTTC